Listed below are T cell receptor beta chains from one sample, sequenced in a study of T cell responses to AZD1222 COVID-19 vaccine. The repertoire was sequenced with immunoSEQ multiplex PCR; TCRdb's copy has only in-frame clones and lacks some. The sample records 140,000 to 150,000 clones, 80% to 90% being singletons. The sample in question was peripheral blood, obtained on day 0 of AZD1222 vaccination. The receptors stem from an adult in good health. CDR3s include the opening cysteine and the closing phenylalanine or tryptophan. A D gene is named only where the DNA matches it firmly. Size is omitted from some rows. Given values are once, few, many or a class for expanded clones.

J: TRBJ1-4; V: TRBV28; size: -; D: TRBD1; CDR3: CASRPPGQGKKLFF; DNA: TGTGCCAGCAGACCTCCGGGACAGGGGAAAAAACTGTTTTTT
J: TRBJ2-2; V: TRBV5-1; size: -; D: TRBD1; CDR3: CAARQGANTGELFF; DNA: TGCGCCGCCCGACAGGGGGCGAACACCGGGGAGCTGTTTTTT
J: TRBJ2-7; V: TRBV27; size: few; D: -; CDR3: CASRLNDEQYF; DNA: TGTGCCAGCAGGCTTAATGACGAGCAGTACTTC
J: TRBJ1-6; V: TRBV30; size: -; D: -; CDR3: CAWSVSAQGNSPLHF; DNA: TGTGCCTGGAGTGTATCCGCGCAGGGCAATTCACCCCTCCACTTT
J: TRBJ2-1; V: TRBV11-2; size: -; D: TRBD1; CDR3: CASSLDQGQGYNEQFF; DNA: TGTGCCAGCAGCTTAGATCAAGGACAGGGGTACAATGAGCAGTTCTTC
J: TRBJ1-3; V: TRBV27; size: -; D: -; CDR3: CASSPYTLGQTGNTIYF; DNA: TGTGCCAGCAGTCCATACACCCTCGGACAGACGGGAAACACCATATATTTT
J: TRBJ1-5; V: TRBV4-2; size: -; D: -; CDR3: CASSGGGVSNQPQHF; DNA: TGTGCCAGCAGCGGTGGTGGAGTTAGCAATCAGCCCCAGCATTTT
J: TRBJ2-5; V: TRBV2; size: -; D: -; CDR3: CASNGGYQETQYF; DNA: TGTGCCAGCAATGGGGGGTACCAAGAGACCCAGTACTTC
J: TRBJ1-2; V: TRBV5-4; size: -; D: -; CDR3: CASSQDRELYTF; DNA: TGTGCCAGCAGCCAGGACCGGGAGCTCTACACCTTC
J: TRBJ1-2; V: TRBV9; size: -; D: -; CDR3: CASSAGHYGYTF; DNA: TGTGCCAGCAGTGCGGGGCATTATGGCTACACCTTC
J: TRBJ1-1; V: TRBV5-5; size: -; D: -; CDR3: CASSSGPIAEAFF; DNA: TGTGCCAGCAGCTCCGGGCCTATTGCTGAAGCTTTCTTT
J: TRBJ2-5; V: TRBV7-8; size: -; D: TRBD2; CDR3: CASSWLAGGETQYF; DNA: TGTGCCAGCAGCTGGCTAGCGGGAGGAGAGACCCAGTACTTC
J: TRBJ2-2; V: TRBV4-1; size: -; D: -; CDR3: CASSHPWEFSTGELFF; DNA: TGCGCCAGCAGCCACCCCTGGGAGTTTTCCACCGGGGAGCTGTTTTTT
J: TRBJ2-5; V: TRBV11-2; size: -; D: -; CDR3: CASSHWQGGETQYF; DNA: TGTGCCAGCAGCCACTGGCAGGGAGGAGAGACCCAGTACTTC
J: TRBJ2-1; V: TRBV11-2; size: -; D: -; CDR3: CASSLLRSTYNEQFF; DNA: TGTGCCAGCAGCTTACTACGTTCCACCTACAATGAGCAGTTCTTC
J: TRBJ1-1; V: TRBV27; size: -; D: -; CDR3: CASSLSKRYTEAFF; DNA: TGTGCCAGCAGTTTATCGAAGCGGTACACTGAAGCTTTCTTT
J: TRBJ1-1; V: TRBV30; size: -; D: -; CDR3: CAWIEWGEAFF; DNA: TGTGCCTGGATTGAATGGGGTGAAGCTTTCTTT
J: TRBJ2-2; V: TRBV2; size: once; D: TRBD2; CDR3: CASRATSGGTGELFF; DNA: TGTGCCAGCAGAGCTACTAGCGGGGGCACCGGGGAGCTGTTTTTT
J: TRBJ1-5; V: TRBV7-6; size: -; D: TRBD1; CDR3: CASSLEQGAWQPQHF; DNA: TGTGCCAGCAGCTTAGAACAGGGGGCTTGGCAGCCCCAGCATTTT
J: TRBJ1-6; V: TRBV5-8; size: once; D: TRBD1; CDR3: CASSHGQGGNSPLHF; DNA: TGTGCCAGCAGCCACGGACAGGGGGGCAATTCACCCCTCCACTTT
J: TRBJ2-7; V: TRBV5-1; size: -; D: -; CDR3: CASSLGWDRDYEQYF; DNA: TGCGCCAGCAGCCTCGGCTGGGACCGAGACTACGAGCAGTACTTC
J: TRBJ1-5; V: TRBV4-1; size: -; D: -; CDR3: CASSHPAANFNQPQHF; DNA: TGCGCCAGCAGCCACCCGGCAGCCAATTTCAATCAGCCCCAGCATTTT
J: TRBJ1-2; V: TRBV21-1; size: -; D: -; CDR3: CASSKKLTATNYGYTF; DNA: TGTGCCAGCAGCAAGAAGCTGACAGCCACTAACTATGGCTACACCTTC
J: TRBJ2-3; V: TRBV9; size: -; D: TRBD1; CDR3: CASSVQGATSTDTQYF; DNA: TGTGCCAGCAGCGTACAGGGGGCGACTAGCACAGATACGCAGTATTTT
J: TRBJ2-1; V: TRBV6-4; size: once; D: -; CDR3: CASSDSEGQRYNEQFF; DNA: TGTGCCAGCAGTGATTCGGAAGGCCAGCGGTACAATGAGCAGTTCTTC
J: TRBJ1-5; V: TRBV7-9; size: -; D: -; CDR3: CASSSGFNQPQHF; DNA: TGTGCCAGCAGCTCGGGCTTTAATCAGCCCCAGCATTTT
J: TRBJ1-2; V: TRBV6-5; size: -; D: -; CDR3: CASSYSMVATENGYTF; DNA: TGTGCCAGCAGTTACTCGATGGTGGCCACAGAGAATGGCTACACCTTC
J: TRBJ2-5; V: TRBV5-1; size: -; D: -; CDR3: CASSLVGGETQYF; DNA: TGCGCCAGCAGCTTGGTGGGGGGCGAGACCCAGTACTTC
J: TRBJ2-5; V: TRBV5-8; size: -; D: -; CDR3: CASSLAVHQETQYF; DNA: TGTGCCAGCAGCTTGGCGGTCCACCAAGAGACCCAGTACTTC
J: TRBJ2-7; V: TRBV12-5; size: -; D: -; CDR3: CASGLPRQATYEQYF; DNA: TGTGCTAGTGGTCTACCCCGGCAGGCAACCTACGAGCAGTACTTC
J: TRBJ1-5; V: TRBV6-5; size: -; D: -; CDR3: CASRRQGGQPQHF; DNA: TGTGCCAGCAGACGGCAGGGAGGTCAGCCCCAGCATTTT
J: TRBJ1-1; V: TRBV28; size: once; D: -; CDR3: CASSLGRLEAFF; DNA: TGTGCCAGCAGTCTAGGACGGCTTGAAGCTTTCTTT
J: TRBJ2-3; V: TRBV7-9; size: once; D: TRBD2; CDR3: CASSLMSGREPTQYF; DNA: TGTGCCAGCAGCCTAATGTCCGGGAGGGAACCTACGCAGTATTTT
J: TRBJ1-2; V: TRBV7-9; size: -; D: TRBD1; CDR3: CASSTGVVAYGYTF; DNA: TGTGCCAGCAGTACAGGGGTAGTCGCGTATGGCTACACCTTC
J: TRBJ1-4; V: TRBV5-6; size: -; D: -; CDR3: CASSLRREKLFF; DNA: TGTGCCAGCAGCCTCCGGAGGGAAAAACTGTTTTTT
J: TRBJ1-2; V: TRBV6-5; size: -; D: TRBD1; CDR3: CASGGQGVGYGYTF; DNA: TGTGCCAGCGGGGGACAGGGGGTGGGGTATGGCTACACCTTC
J: TRBJ2-2; V: TRBV28; size: -; D: -; CDR3: CASSLSTGELFF; DNA: TGTGCCAGCAGTTTATCTACCGGGGAGCTGTTTTTT
J: TRBJ2-2; V: TRBV9; size: once; D: TRBD2; CDR3: CASSPRGGATGELFF; DNA: TGTGCCAGCAGCCCCCGGGGGGGAGCGACCGGGGAGCTGTTTTTT
J: TRBJ2-1; V: TRBV10-1; size: -; D: -; CDR3: CASSEFKQPQFF; DNA: TGCGCCAGCAGTGAGTTTAAGCAGCCGCAGTTCTTC
J: TRBJ1-2; V: TRBV7-9; size: -; D: TRBD1; CDR3: CASSLVSQGYGYTF; DNA: TGTGCCAGCAGCTTAGTTTCACAGGGGTATGGCTACACCTTC
J: TRBJ2-2; V: TRBV19; size: -; D: TRBD2; CDR3: CASRLAGGPPGELFF; DNA: TGTGCCAGTAGGCTAGCGGGAGGGCCTCCCGGGGAGCTGTTTTTT
J: TRBJ2-7; V: TRBV18; size: -; D: -; CDR3: CASSTNGGSPYEQYF; DNA: TGTGCCAGCTCCACTAACGGGGGCTCCCCCTACGAGCAGTACTTC
J: TRBJ1-5; V: TRBV4-1; size: -; D: -; CDR3: CASSQDRVIHSNQPQHF; DNA: TGCGCCAGCAGCCAAGATCGGGTGATCCATAGCAATCAGCCCCAGCATTTT
J: TRBJ1-6; V: TRBV18; size: once; D: -; CDR3: CASSPQGEGSPLHF; DNA: TGTGCCAGCTCACCACAAGGGGAAGGTTCACCCCTCCACTTT
J: TRBJ2-3; V: TRBV5-1; size: -; D: -; CDR3: CASSLLVSSSTDTQYF; DNA: TGCGCCAGCAGCTTGCTTGTCAGCTCTAGCACAGATACGCAGTATTTT
J: TRBJ1-3; V: TRBV5-1; size: -; D: -; CDR3: CASSPTTRGNTIYF; DNA: TGCGCCAGCAGCCCCACTACGAGGGGAAACACCATATATTTT